The 17 T cell receptor beta chains presented below share a single source sample, sequenced in a study of OX40 agonist ivuxolimab in advanced cancers. Some clones are missing from TCRdb's copy, which holds only in-frame ones; the method was immunoSEQ multiplex PCR. Here the sample spans 40,000 to 55,000 clones, roughly nine tenths being singletons. Sequencing used CD4+ or CD8+ T cells sorted from blood, obtained in a trial of the OX40 agonist ivuxolimab. The receptors were sampled from an adult with an advanced solid tumor such as melanoma, head and neck, liver or kidney cancer.

The CDR3 sequence: CASSGTGTHQGEQFF. CDR3 nucleotide sequence: TGTGCCAGCAGTGGGACCGGGACGCACCAGGGTGAGCAGTTCTTC. J is TRBJ2-1 and V is TRBV6-1, with D perhaps TRBD1 or TRBD2 (5 bases each). This CDR3 contains 15 residues. Trimming took off 4 bases at V and 9 bases at J, with 19 bases between the two ends. The germline V gene encodes CDR1 MNHNS and CDR2 SASEGT.

This clone occurred once. The chain carries TRBV4-2 and TRBJ2-5, with a tentative D call TRBD1 (6 bases). CDR1 is LGHNA, CDR2 YNFKEQ, per germline. The ends were cut back, 0 bases at V and 5 bases at J, with 10 bases in the middle. The CDR3 has 14 amino acids. This CDR3 reads CASSQEPRGETQYF. CDR3 sequence (DNA): TGTGCCAGCAGCCAAGAACCGAGGGGGGAGACCCAGTACTTC.

Of note for this clone: Other DNA sequences within the sample encode an identical CDR3. The CDR3 sequence is CASSLQETQYF. The CDR3 nucleotides read TGCGCCAGCAGCTTACAAGAGACCCAGTACTTC. The chain has TRBV5-1 and TRBJ2-5; D not certain. V lost 2 bases and J lost 2, with 1 base in between. Germline loops: CDR1 SGHRS, CDR2 YFSETQ. The length of the CDR3 is 11 residues.

The genes are TRBV29-1 and TRBJ2-7; 9 nucleotides line up with TRBD1. Germline CDR1 and CDR2: SQVTM and ANQGSEA. V dropped 7 bases and J dropped 0; count of bases not matched to a gene: 7. The CDR3 totals 14 residues. As DNA, the CDR3 is TGCAGCGCCGGACAGGGGTGGGCCTCCTACGAGCAGTACTTC. Translating gives CSAGQGWASYEQYF.

The rearrangement uses TRBV28 and TRBJ2-3, with D unresolved. Trimming shortened V by 4 bases and J by 4 bases, and 9 bases separated the two germline ends. The CDR3 is made up of 13 amino acids. Germline V CDR1 and CDR2: MDHEN, SYDVKM. The CDR3 here is CASSSALADTQYF. The CDR3 nucleotides read TGTGCCAGCAGTTCCGCCTTGGCAGATACGCAGTATTTT.

This clone was observed once. V usage is TRBV30 and J usage is TRBJ2-7; 13 bases are a match to TRBD2. The CDR3 covers 15 residues. V was clipped by 0 bases and J by 5 bases; unmatched bases: 4. The germline V gene has CDR1 GTSNPN and CDR2 SVGIG (reference sequence). This CDR3 is CAWSVLLAGGHEQYF. CDR3 DNA sequence: TGTGCCTGGAGTGTACTACTAGCGGGGGGGCACGAGCAGTACTTC.

V usage is TRBV2 and J usage is TRBJ1-1, with unresolved D. The V end was cut by 7 bases, the J end by 0 bases, with 12 bases between. The CDR3 loop spans 14 amino acids. Germline CDR1 SNHLY, CDR2 FYNNEI. The CDR3 protein is CASKRWVMNTEAFF. For the CDR3, the DNA is TGTGCCAGCAAGCGTTGGGTCATGAACACTGAAGCTTTCTTT.

V and J are TRBV7-6 and TRBJ1-3; 8 nucleotides agree with TRBD1. The length of the CDR3 is 17 residues. Trimming at V came to 2 bases and at J to 0 bases, leaving 6 bases not matched to a gene. CDR1 and CDR2 from the germline V gene are SGHVS and FNYEAQ. The CDR3 region has the DNA TGTGCCAGCAGCTTAACCGGGACAGGCGTCTCTGGAAACACCATATATTTT. Residues: CASSLTGTGVSGNTIYF.

The chain couples TRBV21-1 to TRBJ1-3; the D call TRBD1 from the table was never checked on the DNA. TRBV21-1 represents a pseudogene. There are 16 residues in the CDR3. The CDR3 DNA reads TGTGCCAGCAGCATACGAAGGGGGCTGAAGGGAAACACCATATATTTT. Its protein product is CASSIRRGLKGNTIYF.

The rearrangement links TRBV6-4 to TRBJ1-5; D is unclear. Germline V gene sequence: CDR1 MRHNA, CDR2 SNTAGT. The length of the CDR3 is 13 residues. V was clipped by 4 bases and J by 4 bases, with 8 bases between them. The CDR3 coding sequence is TGTGCCAGCAGTGCAACTGTTAATCAGCCCCAGCATTTT. This encodes CASSATVNQPQHF.

In this sample, this clone turned up once. The J gene is TRBJ2-3, the V gene TRBV18; 7 nucleotides agree with TRBD1. Germline values: CDR1 KGHSH, CDR2 LQKENI. V gave up 5 bases and J gave up 0 bases; unmatched junction bases: 5. This CDR3 spans 15 amino acids. As DNA, the CDR3 is TGTGCCAGCTCAGGGACAGATACTAGCACAGATACGCAGTATTTT. Its translation is CASSGTDTSTDTQYF.

The chain recombines TRBV6-6 with TRBJ1-5; D call uncertain. The V gene lost 5 bases and the J gene lost 1 base, with 3 bases spanning the gap. Germline V gene lookup returns CDR1 MNHNY and CDR2 SVGAGI (reference sequence). This CDR3 spans 12 amino acids. CDR3 region: CASSRSNQPQHF. The CDR3 DNA follows: TGTGCCAGCAGTCGAAGCAATCAGCCCCAGCATTTT.

This rearrangement joins TRBV5-1 to TRBJ2-3; D gene ambiguous. V lost 1 base, J lost 4 bases, and 1 base lay in between. The CDR3 sequence is 11 residues long. Germline CDR1 SGHRS, CDR2 YFSETQ. The DNA for the CDR3 is TGCGCCAGCAGCTTGTCAGATACGCAGTATTTT. Translating it yields CASSLSDTQYF.

J is TRBJ1-1 and V is TRBV5-5; D is unclear. The germline CDR1 and CDR2 sequences are SGHKS and YYEKEE (reference sequence). Trimming removed 0 bases from V and 5 bases from J, with 11 bases in between. The CDR3 covers 14 residues. CDR3 sequence: CASSLVGRATEAFF. In DNA form, the CDR3 reads TGTGCCAGCAGCTTGGTAGGACGGGCGACTGAAGCTTTCTTT.

V and J are TRBV10-3 and TRBJ2-7; a possible D gene is TRBD1 (6 bases). This CDR3 is 13 amino acids long. Germline CDR1 reads ENHRY; CDR2 reads SYGVKD. Deletions cut 11 bases from V and 1 base from J, with 15 bases between. In DNA form, the CDR3 reads TGTGCCGCCCAAAGGGACACTTCCTACGAGCAGTACTTC. It yields the protein CAAQRDTSYEQYF.

The J gene is TRBJ2-1, the V gene TRBV15; 7 bases line up with TRBD2. The CDR3 extends over 16 amino acids. Germline CDR1 is LNHNV and CDR2 is YYDKDF (reference sequence). The V and J ends lost 7 bases and 1 base, in that order; junction bases with no gene match: 10. The CDR3 spells CATNRGVGQSYNEQFF. CDR3 bases: TGTGCCACCAATCGGGGGGTGGGTCAGTCCTACAATGAGCAGTTCTTC.

The chain is built from TRBV27 and TRBJ1-5; D is possibly TRBD1 (5 bases). V was shortened by 6 bases and J by 3 bases, with 12 bases between the two germline ends. Germline V gene lookup returns CDR1 MNHEY and CDR2 SMNVEV (reference sequence). The CDR3 has 14 amino acids. The DNA of the CDR3 is TGTGCCAGCAGCCTGCGGGGCCTCAATCAGCCCCAGCATTTT. Its protein is CASSLRGLNQPQHF.